This T cell receptor beta chain is from a study of radiation and T cells in renal cell carcinoma (dated by TCRdb to 2020 to 2021). Broadly, across the study: In total, approximately 53 samples underwent TCR beta sequencing: about 26 tumors plus 27 peripheral blood samples. The final blood draw was performed at 4 weeks after radiation, at the same time as nephrectomy. A total of 4,016,671 unique CDR3 nucleotide sequences, encoding fewer than 3,000,000 unique CDR3 amino acid sequences, were found across all 50 or so samples.

Here is what the overall study found, with its caveats: The single-armed trial design could not address effects of radiation dose or scheduling on the TCR repertoire. An increase in top tumor clonotypes in blood was observed from baseline to 2 weeks post-radiation, followed by contraction by 4 weeks, which was taken to suggest transient expansion of tumor-resident clones. Because pretreatment tumor biopsies were not available, the baseline intratumoral presence of clonotypes could not be determined. Changes in the blood repertoire were not tracked past 4 weeks after treatment.

To note about this clone: No antigen is known for it. Per-base qualities were not stored, and no clone one base away is much larger.

TCR beta libraries were generated from genomic DNA with the immunoSEQ kit, following the manufacturer's recommendations. To prepare the libraries, a first multiplex PCR with proprietary primers was run, followed by a second PCR that added unique barcodes, and a bead cleanup was done after each round. Each sample batch included a kit-provided positive control reaction and a negative control reaction. The final libraries were assessed on an Agilent 4200 TapeStation D1000 ScreenTape, pooled by volume, and quantified by qPCR. Sequencing was performed on an Illumina NextSeq500 with a MidOutput 150-cycle cartridge, and 156 Read1 and 15 Index1 cycles were run with kit custom primers. The pooled library was loaded at about 1 pM with about 20% PhiX control spiked in. The study's processing was this. The vendor-processed data were analyzed in R, and a clonotype was defined as all T cells that share the same CDR3 nucleotide sequence. For clone abundance analyses, frequencies were normalized to the 10,000 most abundant clones per sample. Public T cell clones, which averaged fewer than five per sample, were excluded before analysis. A difference in abundance of at least 32-fold between compartments was used to define tumor-enriched and baseline blood-enriched clonotypes. A beta-binomial differential abundance model was used to identify clonotypes that expanded or contracted between blood time points. The Baroni-Urbani and Buser coefficient was used to measure tumor-blood repertoire similarity, and groups were compared with two-tailed Wilcoxon tests in R. TCRdb carries this immuneACCESS record with in-frame sequences only. Its versions omit some clonotypes, under half of them owing to an unresolved V gene in the studies checked, with the rest unexplained. The DNA gave D and trimming, while V, J and clone size come from that table. The sample records 50,000 to 70,000 clones, more than 60% of which are singletons. The ten most abundant clones make up approximately 6.6% of the sample.

Its CDR3 holds 16 amino acids, cysteine through phenylalanine. Only the CDR3 part of the read is kept: 48 bases, read in frame from the first base. The junction shows trimming of 0 bases on V and 0 bases on J, plus 9 bases between the germline ends. Via the germline V gene, CDR1 is SGHTA and CDR2 FQGNSA. This sample's time point label indicates: blood 4 weeks post-SBRT, at nephrectomy. The intended sense of this specimen's treatment or condition label: 15 Gy SBRT to primary tumor, nephrectomy 4 weeks later. The samples were drawn from a clinical trial, where primary renal cell carcinomas were treated with 15 Gy of stereotactic body radiation therapy and then removed by nephrectomy 4 weeks afterward. To track tumor-enriched clonotypes, serial peripheral blood was sampled from radiation-treated patients at baseline and at 2 weeks and 4 weeks after SBRT. All patients had renal cell carcinoma with clear cell pathology. The QIAamp DNA Blood Mini Kit (Qiagen) was used to prepare genomic DNA for TCR sequencing. The analyses included just those samples that passed every quality control check.

In this chain, TRBV7-2 is recombined with TRBJ2-1; no D gene call is confident. This specimen consisted of blood, obtained from a patient whose treatment included radiotherapy and nephrectomy. This sequence was found in a man aged 55-75 years with renal cell carcinoma. Here the CDR3 is given as CASSLAKGPSYNEQFF. The nucleotide sequence reads as follows: TGTGCCAGCAGCTTAGCTAAGGGTCCCTCCTACAATGAGCAGTTCTTC.